This T cell receptor beta chain is drawn from a study of shared clonotypes between healthy human individuals. This CDR3 is built from 14 residues. CDR1 is MNHNS, CDR2 SASEGT, per germline. V was pared by 6 bases and J by 7 bases, with 11 bases of the junction left unmatched. This clone was detected once. PCR replicates performed on unsorted PBMC used approximately 310 ng DNA, 30,000 or so T cell genomes. In the source study's methods: ImmunoSEQ junction-only sequences lacked quality scores, so their filtering differed. Using immunoSEQ multiplex PCR, the repertoire was profiled, and TCRdb retains in-frame clones only, with some absent. V and J calls and clone size come straight from that table; D and trimming were deduced from the DNA. The sample has some 530,000 clones; around 85% are singletons.

This sequence was found in a woman aged 40 to 50 in good health. Some clones in this sample may be carry-over from other donors' samples. Material: PBMCs. The chain links TRBV6-1 to TRBJ1-2; 7 positions match TRBD1. The CDR3 loop is CASRLGQALRGYTF. DNA for the CDR3: TGTGCCAGCAGACTCGGACAGGCCTTGCGTGGCTACACCTTC.